This TCR beta chain was sequenced during a study of glioma-infiltrating T cells. Study-wide points: Tissue-blood divergence was below expectation in non-neoplastic patients, above in gliomas. Only very few CDR3 sequences appeared in both tissue and blood.

Germline lookup yields CDR1 MDHEN and CDR2 SYDVKM. Trimming pared 4 bases from V and 0 bases from J, leaving 16 bases between. This CDR3 spans 17 amino acids. TCR alpha and beta CDR3 regions were amplified from RNA using iRepertoire nested multiplex PCR. Tissue mRNA or PBMC total RNA, roughly 85-450 ng, went into one-step reverse transcription and amplification. TCRdb analysed the multiplex PCR reads with MiXCR anew, one entry per CDR3 protein. This table has 95,000 to 150,000 distinct CDR3 sequences, more than 20% appearing once. This clonotype has ten or more counts. Its antigen is still unknown. The sequencing input was glioma tissue, nonneoplastic brain tissue, or PBMCs (not recorded which). The V gene is TRBV28, the J gene TRBJ1-3; D uncertain. The TCR was taken from a human donor with low-grade glioma or glioblastoma, undergoing nonglioma brain surgery, or in good health (not recorded which). The CDR3 loop is CASSSRSAGSSGNTIYF. CDR3 DNA: TGTGCCAGCAGTTCCCGATCTGCCGGGAGCTCTGGAAACACCATATATTTT.